The 4 T cell receptor beta chains below were found in one sample sequenced in a study of blood T cell repertoires in COVID-19. Sequencing used immunoSEQ multiplex PCR; TCRdb keeps in-frame clones, though not all of them. Here the sample spans tens of thousands of clones, roughly 90% being singletons. The sequenced sample consisted of peripheral blood. The receptors come from a man aged 50-60 years with active COVID-19.

This clone was observed once. One end of the junction fails to match germline, which may point to a read error. The chain uses TRBV7-9 and TRBJ2-7, with D unclear. CDR1 is SEHNR and CDR2 is FQNEAQ in the germline V gene (reference sequence). CDR3 size: 11 residues. As DNA, the CDR3 is TGTGCCAGCAGCTTAATTGTCGGAGAGGCCTTC. Translating gives CASSLIVGEAF.

The chain links TRBV7-6 to TRBJ1-4; 7 nucleotides agree with TRBD1. This CDR3 has 17 amino acids. The germline CDR1 and CDR2 sequences are SGHVS and FNYEAQ. Germline trimming cut 2 bases from V and 0 bases from J; bases unmatched to any gene: 6. The CDR3 nucleotides are TGTGCCAGCAGCTTATTGACAGGGAGCCCAACTAATGAAAAACTGTTTTTT. It encodes CASSLLTGSPTNEKLFF.

This clone was recorded only once. V gene TRBV18 combines with J gene TRBJ2-7; the D gene is possibly TRBD1 (7 bases). V was pared by 6 bases and J by 7 bases, with 22 bases between. Germline loops: CDR1 KGHSH, CDR2 LQKENI. CDR3 length: 15 residues. The CDR3 DNA is TGTGCCAGCTCGTCCGCGGGACAGCTACTACGTGAGCAGTACTTC. Its translation: CASSSAGQLLREQYF.

The chain combines TRBV7-2 with TRBJ1-6, with D possibly matching TRBD1 (5 bases). The germline V gene encodes CDR1 SGHTA and CDR2 FQGNSA. Trimming left V 1 base short and J 8 bases short, with 12 bases between. The CDR3 covers 15 residues. CDR3 sequence (DNA): TGTGCCAGCAGCTTAGGGGCAGGGTCGTATTCACCCCTCCACTTT. Its protein is CASSLGAGSYSPLHF.